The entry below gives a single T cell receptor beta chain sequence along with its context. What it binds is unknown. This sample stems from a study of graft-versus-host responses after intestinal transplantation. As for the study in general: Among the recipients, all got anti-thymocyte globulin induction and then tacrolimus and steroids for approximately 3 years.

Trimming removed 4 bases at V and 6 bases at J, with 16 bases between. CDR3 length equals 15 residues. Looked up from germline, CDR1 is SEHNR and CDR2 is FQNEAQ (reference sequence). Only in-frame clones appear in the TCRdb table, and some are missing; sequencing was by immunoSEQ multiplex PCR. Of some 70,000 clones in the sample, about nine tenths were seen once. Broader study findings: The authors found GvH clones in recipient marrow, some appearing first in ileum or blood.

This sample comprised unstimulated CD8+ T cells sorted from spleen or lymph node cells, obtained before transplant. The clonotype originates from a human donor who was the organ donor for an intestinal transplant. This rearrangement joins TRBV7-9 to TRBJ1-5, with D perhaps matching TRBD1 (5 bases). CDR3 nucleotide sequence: TGTGCCAGCAGCTCCTCTGACGACGGGGGTCAGCCCCAGCATTTT. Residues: CASSSSDDGGQPQHF.